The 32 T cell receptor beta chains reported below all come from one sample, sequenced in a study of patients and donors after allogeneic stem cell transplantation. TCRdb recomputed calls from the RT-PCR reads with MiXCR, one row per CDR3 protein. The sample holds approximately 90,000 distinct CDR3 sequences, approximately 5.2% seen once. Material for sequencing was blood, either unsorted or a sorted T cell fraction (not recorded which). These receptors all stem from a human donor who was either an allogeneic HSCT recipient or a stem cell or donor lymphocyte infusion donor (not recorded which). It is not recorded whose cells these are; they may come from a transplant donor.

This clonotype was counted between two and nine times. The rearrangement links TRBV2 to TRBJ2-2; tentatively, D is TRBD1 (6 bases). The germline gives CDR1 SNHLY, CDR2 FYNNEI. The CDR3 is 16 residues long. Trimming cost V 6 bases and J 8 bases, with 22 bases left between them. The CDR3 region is CASSDETQGPEGELFF. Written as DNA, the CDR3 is TGTGCCAGCAGCGACGAGACTCAGGGGCCGGAAGGGGAGCTGTTTTTT.

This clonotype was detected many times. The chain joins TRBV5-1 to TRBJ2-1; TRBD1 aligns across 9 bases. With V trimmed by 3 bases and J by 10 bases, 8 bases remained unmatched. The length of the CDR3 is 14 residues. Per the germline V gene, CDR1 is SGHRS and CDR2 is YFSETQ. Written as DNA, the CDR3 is TGCGCCAGCAGCTCCGGGACAGGGTCCCGAGAGCAGTTCTTC. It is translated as CASSSGTGSREQFF.

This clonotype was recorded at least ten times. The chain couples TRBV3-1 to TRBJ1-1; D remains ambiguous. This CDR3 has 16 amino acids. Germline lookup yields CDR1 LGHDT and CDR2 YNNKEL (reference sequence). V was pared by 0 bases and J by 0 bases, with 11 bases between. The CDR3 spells CASSQDPRVLNTEAFF. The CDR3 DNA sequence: TGTGCCAGCAGCCAAGACCCGAGGGTATTGAACACTGAAGCTTTCTTT. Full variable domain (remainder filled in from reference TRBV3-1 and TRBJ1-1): DTAVSQTPKYLVTQMGNDKSIKCEQNLGHDTMYWYKQDSKKFLKIMFSYNNKELIINETVPNRFSPKSPDKAHLNLHINSLELGDSAVYFCASSQDPRVLNTEAFFGQGTRLTVV.

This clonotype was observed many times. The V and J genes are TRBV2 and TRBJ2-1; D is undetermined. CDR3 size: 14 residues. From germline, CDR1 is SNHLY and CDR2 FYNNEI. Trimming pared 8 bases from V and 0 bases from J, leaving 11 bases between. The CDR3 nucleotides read TGTGCCAGCGCGGCAGCAAGCTCCTACAATGAGCAGTTCTTC. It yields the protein CASAAASSYNEQFF.

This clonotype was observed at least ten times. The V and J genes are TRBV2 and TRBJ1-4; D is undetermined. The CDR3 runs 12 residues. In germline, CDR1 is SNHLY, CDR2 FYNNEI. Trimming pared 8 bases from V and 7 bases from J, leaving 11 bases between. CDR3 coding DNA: TGTGCCAGCGGGGATCCGAGTGAAAAACTGTTTTTT. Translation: CASGDPSEKLFF. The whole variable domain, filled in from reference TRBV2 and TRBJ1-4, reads EPEVTQTPSHQVTQMGQEVILRCVPISNHLYFYWYRQILGQKVEFLVSFYNNEISEKSEIFDDQFSVERPDGSNFTLKIRSTKLEDSAMYFCASGDPSEKLFFGSGTQLSVL.

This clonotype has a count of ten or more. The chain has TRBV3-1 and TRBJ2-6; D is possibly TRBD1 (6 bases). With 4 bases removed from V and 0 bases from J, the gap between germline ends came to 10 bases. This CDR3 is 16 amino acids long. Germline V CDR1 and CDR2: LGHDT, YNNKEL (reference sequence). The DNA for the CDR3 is TGTGCCAGCAGCCCAGGGGCACACTCTGGGGCCAACGTCCTGACTTTC. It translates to CASSPGAHSGANVLTF.

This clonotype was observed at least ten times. CDR3 sequence reads: CASSLDGTQSRTQYF. The DNA of the CDR3 is TGCGCCAGCAGCTTGGATGGGACCCAGAGCCGCACGCAGTATTTT. The V gene is TRBV5-1, the J gene TRBJ2-3, with D perhaps TRBD1 or TRBD2 (5 bases each). Germline V lookup: CDR1 SGHRS, CDR2 YFSETQ. The CDR3 is made up of 15 amino acids. Trimming pared 0 bases from V and 9 bases from J, leaving 17 bases between.

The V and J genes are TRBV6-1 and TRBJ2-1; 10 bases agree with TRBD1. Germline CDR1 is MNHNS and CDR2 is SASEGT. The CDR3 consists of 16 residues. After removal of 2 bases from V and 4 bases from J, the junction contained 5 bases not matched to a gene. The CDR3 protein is CASSERDRGRYNEQFF. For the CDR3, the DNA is TGTGCCAGCAGTGAACGGGACAGGGGAAGGTACAATGAGCAGTTCTTC.

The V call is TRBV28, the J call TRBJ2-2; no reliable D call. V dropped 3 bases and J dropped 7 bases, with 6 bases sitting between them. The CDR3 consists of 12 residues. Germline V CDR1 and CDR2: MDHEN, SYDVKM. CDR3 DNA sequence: TGTGCCAGCAGTTTCGACGGCGGGGAGCTGTTTTTT. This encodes CASSFDGGELFF.

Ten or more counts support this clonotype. The CDR3 coding sequence is TGTGCCAGCAGGGACCCTCGAGCCAATGAGCAGTTCTTC. Translated, it gives CASRDPRANEQFF. The chain uses TRBV6-1 and TRBJ2-1; D gene unclear. This CDR3 contains 13 residues. The germline V gene encodes CDR1 MNHNS and CDR2 SASEGT. Trimming shortened V by 6 bases and J by 6 bases, and 12 bases separated the two germline ends.

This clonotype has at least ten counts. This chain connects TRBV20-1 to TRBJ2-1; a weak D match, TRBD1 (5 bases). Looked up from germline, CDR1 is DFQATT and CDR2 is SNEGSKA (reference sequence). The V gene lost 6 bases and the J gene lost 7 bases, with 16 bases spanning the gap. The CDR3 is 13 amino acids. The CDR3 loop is CSAAQALRNEQFF. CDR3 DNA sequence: TGCAGTGCCGCACAGGCCCTTAGGAATGAGCAGTTCTTC.

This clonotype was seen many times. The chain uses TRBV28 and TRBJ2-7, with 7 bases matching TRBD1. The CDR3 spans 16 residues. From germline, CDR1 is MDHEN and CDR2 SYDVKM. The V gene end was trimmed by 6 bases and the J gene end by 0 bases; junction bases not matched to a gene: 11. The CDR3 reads CASSWAQGSNSYEQYF. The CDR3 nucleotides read TGTGCCAGCAGCTGGGCACAGGGGTCTAACTCCTACGAGCAGTACTTC.

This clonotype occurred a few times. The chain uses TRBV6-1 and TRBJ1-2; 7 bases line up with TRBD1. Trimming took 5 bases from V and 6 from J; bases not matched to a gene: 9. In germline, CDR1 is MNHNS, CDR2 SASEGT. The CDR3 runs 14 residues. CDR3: CASSRQGGADGYTF. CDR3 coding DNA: TGTGCCAGCAGTCGACAGGGAGGGGCGGATGGCTACACCTTC.

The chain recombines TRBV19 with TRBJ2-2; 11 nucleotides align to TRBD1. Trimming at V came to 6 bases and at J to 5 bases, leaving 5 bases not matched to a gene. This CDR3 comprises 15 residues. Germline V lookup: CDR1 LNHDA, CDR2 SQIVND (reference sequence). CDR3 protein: CASRDRGRSTGELFF. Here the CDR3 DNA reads TGTGCCAGTAGGGACAGGGGGCGAAGTACCGGGGAGCTGTTTTTT.

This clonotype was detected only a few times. As DNA, the CDR3 is TGCAGTGCGCCGAGGCAGGGAGCTAACTATGGCTACACCTTC. Translation: CSAPRQGANYGYTF. The chain joins TRBV20-1 to TRBJ1-2; tentatively, D is TRBD1 (5 bases). Germline V CDR1 and CDR2: DFQATT, SNEGSKA (reference sequence). V shed 6 bases and J shed 0 bases, with 14 bases lying between them. The CDR3 has 14 residues.

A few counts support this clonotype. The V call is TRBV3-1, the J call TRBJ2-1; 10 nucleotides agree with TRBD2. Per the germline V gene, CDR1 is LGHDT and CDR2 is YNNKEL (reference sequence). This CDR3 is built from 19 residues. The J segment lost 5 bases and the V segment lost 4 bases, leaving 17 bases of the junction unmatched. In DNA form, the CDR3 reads TGTGCCAGCAGCCGCAGACAAGGTAGGGTTCTAGCGGGAGACAATGAGCAGTTCTTC. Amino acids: CASSRRQGRVLAGDNEQFF.

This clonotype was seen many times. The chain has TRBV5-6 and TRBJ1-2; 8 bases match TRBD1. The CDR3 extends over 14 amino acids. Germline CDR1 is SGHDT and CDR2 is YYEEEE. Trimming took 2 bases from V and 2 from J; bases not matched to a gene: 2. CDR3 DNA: TGTGCCAGCAGCTTCCAGGGGGCAAACTATGGCTACACCTTC. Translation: CASSFQGANYGYTF.

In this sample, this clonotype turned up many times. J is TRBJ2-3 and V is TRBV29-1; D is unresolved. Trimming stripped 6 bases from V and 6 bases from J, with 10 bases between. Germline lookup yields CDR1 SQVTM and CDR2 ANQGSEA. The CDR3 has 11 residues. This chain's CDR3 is CSVAEVDTQYF. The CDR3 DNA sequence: TGCAGCGTAGCCGAGGTTGATACGCAGTATTTT.

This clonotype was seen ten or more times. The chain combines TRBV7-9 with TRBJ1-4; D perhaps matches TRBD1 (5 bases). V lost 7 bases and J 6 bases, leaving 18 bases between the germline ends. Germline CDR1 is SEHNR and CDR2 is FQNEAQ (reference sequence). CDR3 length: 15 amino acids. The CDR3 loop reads CASTRYRGLDEKLFF. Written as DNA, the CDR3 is TGTGCCAGCACCCGTTACCGGGGCTTAGATGAAAAACTGTTTTTT.

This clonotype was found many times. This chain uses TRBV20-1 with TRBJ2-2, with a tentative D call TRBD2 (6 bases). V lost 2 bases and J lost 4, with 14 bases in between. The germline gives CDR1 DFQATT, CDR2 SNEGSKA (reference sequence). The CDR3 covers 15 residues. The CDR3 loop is CSARRREQVTGELFF. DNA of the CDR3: TGCAGTGCTAGACGTCGGGAGCAAGTCACCGGGGAGCTGTTTTTT.

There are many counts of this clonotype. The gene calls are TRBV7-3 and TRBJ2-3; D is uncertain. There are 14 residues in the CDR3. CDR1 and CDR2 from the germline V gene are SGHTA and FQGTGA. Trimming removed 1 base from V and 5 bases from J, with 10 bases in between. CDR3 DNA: TGTGCCAGCAGCTTAAGCCCTTCTGGAGATACGCAGTATTTT. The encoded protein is CASSLSPSGDTQYF.

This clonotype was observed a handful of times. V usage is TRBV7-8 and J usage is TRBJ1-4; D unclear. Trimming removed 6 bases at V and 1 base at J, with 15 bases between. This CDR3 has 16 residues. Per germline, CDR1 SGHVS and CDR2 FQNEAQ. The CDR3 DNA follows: TGTGCCAGCAGTTTCCGGGCGCTTGGAACTAATGAAAAACTGTTTTTT. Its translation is CASSFRALGTNEKLFF. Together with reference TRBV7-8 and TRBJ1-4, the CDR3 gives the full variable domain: GAGVSQSPRYKVAKRGQDVALRCDPISGHVSLFWYQQALGQGPEFLTYFQNEAQLDKSGLPSDRFFAERPEGSVSTLKIQRTQQEDSAVYLCASSFRALGTNEKLFFGSGTQLSVL.

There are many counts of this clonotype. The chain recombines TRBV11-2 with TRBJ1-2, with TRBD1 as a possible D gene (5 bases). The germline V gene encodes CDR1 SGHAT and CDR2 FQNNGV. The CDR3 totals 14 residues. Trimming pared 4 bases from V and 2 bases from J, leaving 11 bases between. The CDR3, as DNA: TGTGCCAGCAGCTCCCTCTGGGGGAACTATGGCTACACCTTC. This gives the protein CASSSLWGNYGYTF.

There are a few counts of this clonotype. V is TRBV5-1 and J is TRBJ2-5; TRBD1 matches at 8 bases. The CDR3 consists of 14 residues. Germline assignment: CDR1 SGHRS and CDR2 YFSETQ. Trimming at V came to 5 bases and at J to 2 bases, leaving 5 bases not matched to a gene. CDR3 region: CASRSGQVQETQYF. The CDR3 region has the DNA TGCGCCAGCAGATCGGGACAGGTACAAGAGACCCAGTACTTC.

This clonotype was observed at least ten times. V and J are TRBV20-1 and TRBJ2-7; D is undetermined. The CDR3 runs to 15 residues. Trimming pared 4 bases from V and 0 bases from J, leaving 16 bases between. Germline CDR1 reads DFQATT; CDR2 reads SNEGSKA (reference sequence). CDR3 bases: TGCAGTGCTAAAAAAAGTCAGGCTCCCTCCTACGAGCAGTACTTC. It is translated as CSAKKSQAPSYEQYF.

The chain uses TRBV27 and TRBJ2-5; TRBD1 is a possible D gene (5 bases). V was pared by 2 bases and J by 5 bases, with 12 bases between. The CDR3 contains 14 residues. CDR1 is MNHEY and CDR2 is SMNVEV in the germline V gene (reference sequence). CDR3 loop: CASSLVGVRETQYF. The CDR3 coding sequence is TGTGCCAGCAGTTTAGTAGGGGTTAGGGAGACCCAGTACTTC.

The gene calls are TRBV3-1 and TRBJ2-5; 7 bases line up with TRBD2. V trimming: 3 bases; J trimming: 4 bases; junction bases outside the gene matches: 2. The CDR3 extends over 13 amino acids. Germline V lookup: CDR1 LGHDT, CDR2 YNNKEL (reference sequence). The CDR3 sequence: CASSHGGGETQYF. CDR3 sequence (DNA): TGTGCCAGCAGCCATGGGGGGGGAGAGACCCAGTACTTC.

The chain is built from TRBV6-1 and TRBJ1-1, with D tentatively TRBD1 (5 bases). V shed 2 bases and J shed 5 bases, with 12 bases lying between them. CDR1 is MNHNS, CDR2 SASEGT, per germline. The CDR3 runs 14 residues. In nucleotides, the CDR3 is TGTGCCAGCAGTGAAAGGAGGGGTAGGACTGAAGCTTTCTTT. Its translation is CASSERRGRTEAFF.

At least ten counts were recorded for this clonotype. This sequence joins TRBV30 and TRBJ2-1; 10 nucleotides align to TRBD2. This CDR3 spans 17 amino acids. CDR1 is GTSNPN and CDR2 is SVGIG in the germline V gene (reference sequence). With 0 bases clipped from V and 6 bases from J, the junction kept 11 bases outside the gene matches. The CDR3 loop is CAWSVPLAGVGGNEQFF. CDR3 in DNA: TGTGCCTGGAGTGTACCCCTAGCGGGAGTTGGGGGCAATGAGCAGTTCTTC.

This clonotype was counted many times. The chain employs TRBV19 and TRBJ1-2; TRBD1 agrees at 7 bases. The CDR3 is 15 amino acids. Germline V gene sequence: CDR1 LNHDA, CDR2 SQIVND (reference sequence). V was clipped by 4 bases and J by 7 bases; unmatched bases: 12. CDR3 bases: TGTGCCAGTAGTACGCCGAGACAGGGTACCAGTGGCTACACCTTC. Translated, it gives CASSTPRQGTSGYTF.

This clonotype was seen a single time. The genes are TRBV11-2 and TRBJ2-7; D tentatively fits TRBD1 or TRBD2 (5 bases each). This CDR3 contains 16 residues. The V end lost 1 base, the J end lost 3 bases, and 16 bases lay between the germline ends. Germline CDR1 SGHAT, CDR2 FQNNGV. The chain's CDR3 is CASSLARDASFYEQYF. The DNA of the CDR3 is TGTGCCAGCAGCTTAGCTAGGGACGCCAGCTTCTACGAGCAGTACTTC.

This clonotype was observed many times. Written as DNA, the CDR3 is TGTGCCTGGAGTGTACGAGGGGGCCGCACAGATACGCAGTATTTT. This gives the protein CAWSVRGGRTDTQYF. The V call is TRBV30, the J call TRBJ2-3; 7 bases agree with TRBD1. Germline CDR1 GTSNPN, CDR2 SVGIG (reference sequence). J was trimmed by 1 base and V by 0 bases; bases with no gene match: 4. This CDR3 contains 15 residues.